Each of the 9 T cell receptor beta chains below was sequenced from the same sample in a study of PD-1 blockade in classical Hodgkin lymphoma. Brentuximab vedotin exposure varied, and every patient relapsed after autologous stem cell transplantation. With magnetic negative selection, CD4+ T cells were purified from PBMCs that had been thawed. Profiled with immunoSEQ multiplex PCR; TCRdb holds only in-frame clones, not every one. This table holds around 23,000 clones, 84% found once. The input for sequencing was CD4+ T cells from blood, taken at baseline. All receptors come from a human donor with classical Hodgkin lymphoma.

For the CDR3, the DNA is TGTGCCAGCAGCTTAACCCTGGGAAACACCATATATTTT. As protein: CASSLTLGNTIYF. The chain joins TRBV7-3 to TRBJ1-3; D unresolved. Germline V gene lookup returns CDR1 SGHTA and CDR2 FQGTGA. The CDR3 has 13 residues. V was cut by 0 bases and J by 4 bases, with 4 bases left in between.

The DNA for the CDR3 is TGTGCCAGCAGCTTGGGAGCGGGGGGTGTGGAGACCCAGTACTTC. Its translation is CASSLGAGGVETQYF. This chain connects TRBV7-7 to TRBJ2-5; 9 bases align to TRBD2. The V gene's germline CDR1 is SSHAT and CDR2 FNYEAQ (reference sequence). This CDR3 comprises 15 residues. V lost 3 bases to trimming and J lost 5 bases; unmatched junction nucleotides: 7. The full variable domain, with the rest looked up from reference TRBV7-7 and TRBJ2-5, is GAGVSQSPRYKVTKRGQDVTLRCDPISSHATLYWYQQALGQGPEFLTYFNYEAQPDKSGLPSDRFSAERPEGSISTLTIQRTEQRDSAMYRCASSLGAGGVETQYFGPGTRLLVL.

The rearrangement links TRBV7-2 to TRBJ2-5; no definite D call. Germline values: CDR1 SGHTA, CDR2 FQGNSA. The CDR3 length is 13 residues. Deletions cut 1 base from V and 5 bases from J, with 8 bases between. The CDR3 DNA reads as TGTGCCAGCAGCTTAGTCTTAGGGGAGACCCAGTACTTC. Its protein product is CASSLVLGETQYF.

This clone has a handful of counts. The chain combines TRBV7-2 with TRBJ2-5, with TRBD2 identical over 8 bases. The germline V gene encodes CDR1 SGHTA and CDR2 FQGNSA. This CDR3 region has 14 residues. V trimming: 6 bases; J trimming: 2 bases; junction bases outside the gene matches: 5. CDR3: CASRARGGQETQYF. The CDR3 region has the DNA TGTGCCAGCAGGGCCCGGGGGGGGCAAGAGACCCAGTACTTC.

The chain couples TRBV5-1 to TRBJ2-6; 11 bases map to TRBD2. The CDR3 spans 19 residues. V shed 0 bases, J shed 0 bases, and the junction held 5 bases outside the gene matches. Germline V lookup: CDR1 SGHRS, CDR2 YFSETQ. Here the CDR3 DNA reads TGCGCCAGCAGCTTGGGGGGACTAGCGGTGCACTCTGGGGCCAACGTCCTGACTTTC. Its protein product is CASSLGGLAVHSGANVLTF.

This clone is medium-sized (0.01 to 0.1%) within its sample. CDR3 coding DNA: TGTGCCAGCAGGGACGGGACAGGGGGATTGGCCGGGGAGCTGTTTTTT. As protein: CASRDGTGGLAGELFF. The genes are TRBV6-6 and TRBJ2-2; 11 bases map to TRBD1. The CDR3 contains 16 residues. The V segment lost 6 bases and the J segment 6 bases; nucleotides outside the gene matches: 9. Germline loops: CDR1 MNHNY, CDR2 SVGAGI (reference sequence).

The genes are TRBV6-6 and TRBJ1-2, with TRBD1 matching 7 bases. Germline CDR1 and CDR2: MNHNY and SVGAGI (reference sequence). V trimming: 6 bases; J trimming: 0 bases; junction bases outside the gene matches: 4. The CDR3 loop spans 14 amino acids. The CDR3 loop is CASRPGTANYGYTF. In DNA, the CDR3 is TGTGCCAGCAGACCCGGGACAGCTAACTATGGCTACACCTTC.

The CDR3 DNA sequence: TGTGCCAGCAGCCCCCGGACAGGGGCCGGGGAGCTGTTTTTT. It encodes CASSPRTGAGELFF. The V call is TRBV14, the J call TRBJ2-2; the match to TRBD1 covers 9 bases. Germline V lookup: CDR1 SGHDN, CDR2 FVKESK. The CDR3 totals 14 residues. The V segment lost 4 bases and the J segment 6 bases; nucleotides outside the gene matches: 3.

The V and J genes are TRBV5-1 and TRBJ1-2; D gene unclear. This CDR3 has 14 residues. With 1 base removed from V and 4 bases from J, the gap between germline ends came to 11 bases. Germline values: CDR1 SGHRS, CDR2 YFSETQ. The CDR3 loop is CASSLIGMSYGYTF. Written as DNA, the CDR3 is TGCGCCAGCAGCTTGATCGGGATGAGCTATGGCTACACCTTC.